One and the same sample provided the 13 T cell receptor beta chains below, sequenced in a study of early T cells in non-severe SARS-CoV-2 infection. MiXCR, applied by TCRdb to the 5' RACE reads, yields one record per CDR3 protein. This sample has some 35,000 distinct CDR3 sequences, with less than 7% found just once. The sequences come from whole blood, collected at baseline. All receptors derive from an adult who was a healthcare worker with PCR-confirmed SARS-CoV-2 infection or an uninfected control (not recorded which).

CDR3 residues: CASSSGGLGHNEQFF. CDR3 sequence (DNA): TGTGCCAGCAGTTCGGGTGGATTAGGGCACAATGAGCAGTTCTTC. The V call is TRBV27, the J call TRBJ2-1; D remains unclear. V was trimmed by 4 bases and J by 5 bases, leaving 15 bases between them. The CDR3 sequence is 15 residues long. Per the germline V gene, CDR1 is MNHEY and CDR2 is SMNVEV (reference sequence).

The sample holds many counts of this clonotype. The chain carries TRBV12-5 and TRBJ2-2; 14 bases agree with TRBD2. There are 17 residues in the CDR3. The germline V gene encodes CDR1 LGHNT and CDR2 FRNRAP. J was trimmed by 1 base and V by 6 bases; bases with no gene match: 4. The CDR3 DNA reads as TGTGCTAGTGGATACGGACTAGCGGGAGGGAACACCGGGGAGCTGTTTTTT. Translated, it gives CASGYGLAGGNTGELFF.

In its sample, this clonotype was seen many times. V is TRBV28 and J is TRBJ2-1; tentatively, D is TRBD1 or TRBD2 (5 bases each). Per the germline V gene, CDR1 is MDHEN and CDR2 is SYDVKM. This CDR3 has 15 residues. Trimming left V 7 bases short and J 0 bases short, with 13 bases between. CDR3: CASTPGLSSYNEQFF. CDR3 in DNA: TGTGCCAGCACCCCGGGGCTGAGCTCCTACAATGAGCAGTTCTTC.

This clonotype has at least ten counts. The rearrangement uses TRBV27 and TRBJ1-6; D is perhaps TRBD1 (5 bases). V was shortened by 6 bases and J by 0 bases, with 15 bases between the two germline ends. CDR3 length: 17 amino acids. Looked up from germline, CDR1 is MNHEY and CDR2 is SMNVEV (reference sequence). The CDR3 region has the DNA TGTGCCAGCAGCGCCACCCCAGGGAGCTCCTATAATTCACCCCTCCACTTT. Protein: CASSATPGSSYNSPLHF.

There are a few counts of this clonotype. The chain uses TRBV12-3 or TRBV12-4 and TRBJ2-3; weak D call: TRBD2 (5 bases). The CDR3 contains 13 residues. Trimming left V 6 bases short and J 2 bases short, with 9 bases between. The CDR3 nucleotides read TGTGCCAGCAGACCCGGGGTCACAGATACGCAGTATTTT. Its protein is CASRPGVTDTQYF.

This clonotype was seen many times. The V gene is TRBV7-3, the J gene TRBJ2-1, with D perhaps TRBD1 or TRBD2 (6 bases each). V was cut by 5 bases and J by 6 bases, with 11 bases left in between. The CDR3 spans 13 residues. Germline V gives CDR1 SGHTA, CDR2 FQGTGA. CDR3: CASSNPGANEQFF. The CDR3 DNA follows: TGTGCCAGCAGCAATCCGGGGGCCAATGAGCAGTTCTTC. Full variable domain (outside the CDR3, taken from reference TRBV7-3 and TRBJ2-1): GAGVSQTPSNKVTEKGKYVELRCDPISGHTALYWYRQSLGQGPEFLIYFQGTGAADDSGLPNDRFFAVRPEGSVSTLKIQRTERGDSAVYLCASSNPGANEQFFGPGTRLTVL.

In this sample, this clonotype turned up many times. The CDR3 coding sequence is TGTGCCAGCCAGGTTGGGGCTAACACTGAAGCTTTCTTT. It specifies CASQVGANTEAFF. The gene calls are TRBV19 and TRBJ1-1; D is perhaps TRBD1 (5 bases). From germline, CDR1 is LNHDA and CDR2 SQIVND (reference sequence). The CDR3 totals 13 residues. V lost 9 bases and J 2 bases, leaving 13 bases between the germline ends.

This clonotype was seen many times. This chain joins TRBV11-2 and TRBJ1-1; 11 bases align to TRBD1. The CDR3 spans 18 residues. Losses at the gene ends were 0 bases for V and 0 bases for J; bases not matched to a gene: 6. From germline, CDR1 is SGHAT and CDR2 FQNNGV. The CDR3 protein is CASSLEDRGRFVNTEAFF. For the CDR3, the DNA is TGTGCCAGCAGCTTAGAGGACAGGGGGCGGTTTGTGAACACTGAAGCTTTCTTT.

The chain combines TRBV20-1 with TRBJ2-7; D possibly matches TRBD1 or TRBD2 (5 bases each). Germline V lookup: CDR1 DFQATT, CDR2 SNEGSKA (reference sequence). V lost 5 bases and J 2 bases, leaving 22 bases between the germline ends. This CDR3 contains 16 residues. CDR3 protein: CSAPVRAGTGTYEQYF. The CDR3 nucleotides are TGCAGTGCTCCCGTCCGAGCTGGGACGGGGACCTACGAGCAGTACTTC.

This clonotype was detected a few times. The J gene is TRBJ2-1, the V gene TRBV15; D could derive from TRBD1 or TRBD2 (5 bases each). The V gene lost 0 bases and the J gene lost 8 bases, with 8 bases spanning the gap. This CDR3 region has 13 residues. Germline V gene lookup returns CDR1 LNHNV and CDR2 YYDKDF (reference sequence). The CDR3 sequence is CATSRDGGDEQFF. CDR3 in DNA: TGTGCCACCAGCAGAGATGGGGGAGATGAGCAGTTCTTC.

This clonotype appeared many times. This chain uses TRBV5-1 with TRBJ1-1, with D unresolved. Germline loops: CDR1 SGHRS, CDR2 YFSETQ. Trimming removed 6 bases at V and 3 bases at J, with 15 bases between. The CDR3 is made up of 14 amino acids. The CDR3 reads CASTIRPGDTEAFF. In nucleotides, the CDR3 is TGCGCCAGCACTATCCGCCCTGGAGACACTGAAGCTTTCTTT. The entire variable domain, with the rest obtained from reference TRBV5-1 and TRBJ1-1, is as follows: KAGVTQTPRYLIKTRGQQVTLSCSPISGHRSVSWYQQTPGQGLQFLFEYFSETQRNKGNFPGRFSGRQFSNSRSEMNVSTLELGDSALYLCASTIRPGDTEAFFGQGTRLTVV.

The rearrangement links TRBV25-1 to TRBJ1-2; D unclear. There are 13 residues in the CDR3. V lost 3 bases to trimming and J lost 6 bases, with 11 bases between them. The germline gives CDR1 MGHDK, CDR2 SYGVNS. CDR3 in DNA: TGTGCCAGCAGTGACTCCAGGTGGGATGGCTACACCTTC. Its translation: CASSDSRWDGYTF.

V usage is TRBV24-1 and J usage is TRBJ2-1; 8 nucleotides match TRBD2. Trimming at V came to 5 bases and at J to 6 bases, leaving 17 bases not matched to a gene. Germline CDR1 reads KGHDR; CDR2 reads SFDVKD. The CDR3 sequence is 18 residues long. The DNA for the CDR3 is TGTGCCACCAGTGCCCCGCCGGGACTAGGAACCCCGGTCAATGAGCAGTTCTTC. The encoded protein is CATSAPPGLGTPVNEQFF.